This T cell receptor beta chain was identified in a study of CD8 T cells in ankylosing spondylitis. Study observations and caveats: Disease-linked clones reportedly showed significant enrichment in matched ankylosing spondylitis synovial fluid. In the blood and synovial fluid of reactive arthritis, some motif variants had been previously reported.

Concerning this clonotype: What it binds is unknown.

From the 5' RACE reads, TCRdb called clonotypes with MiXCR, one entry per CDR3 protein. The sample has about 150,000 distinct CDR3 sequences; 44% are singletons. This receptor was taken from a male donor with ankylosing spondylitis. The sequencing sample was made of synovial fluid, either unsorted or a sorted T cell fraction (not recorded which).

The CDR3 region is CASSLGHTRDYEQYF. CDR3 nucleotide sequence: TGCGCCAGCAGCTTGGGACACACTAGGGACTACGAGCAGTACTTC. This chain links TRBV5-1 with TRBJ2-7; D is possibly TRBD2 (5 bases). CDR3 length equals 15 residues. The V and J ends lost 0 bases and 3 bases respectively, with 13 bases between them. Germline loops: CDR1 SGHRS, CDR2 YFSETQ.